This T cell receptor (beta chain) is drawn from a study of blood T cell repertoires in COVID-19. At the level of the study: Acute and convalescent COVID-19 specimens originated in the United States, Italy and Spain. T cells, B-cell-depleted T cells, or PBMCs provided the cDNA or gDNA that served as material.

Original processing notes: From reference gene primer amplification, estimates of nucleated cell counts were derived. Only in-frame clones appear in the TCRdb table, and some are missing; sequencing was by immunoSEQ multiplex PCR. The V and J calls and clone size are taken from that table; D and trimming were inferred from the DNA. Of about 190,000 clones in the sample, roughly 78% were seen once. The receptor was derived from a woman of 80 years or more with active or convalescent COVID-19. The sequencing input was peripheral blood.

CDR3 DNA: TGCGCCAGCGGGACAGGCCGGGATACGCAGTATTTT. Protein: CASGTGRDTQYF. The rearrangement links TRBV10-1 to TRBJ2-3; 8 nucleotides align to TRBD1. V was pared by 8 bases and J by 6 bases, with 4 bases of the junction left unmatched. Germline V CDR1 and CDR2: WNHNN, SYGVQD (reference sequence). CDR3 length: 12 residues.